Listed below are T cell receptor beta chains from one sample, sequenced in a study of Ad26.COV2.S vaccination and SARS-CoV-2 variants. Using immunoSEQ multiplex PCR, the repertoire was profiled, and TCRdb retains in-frame clones only, with some absent. The sample shows 300,000 to 400,000 clones, 86% of them seen only once. The material sequenced was peripheral blood, taken in a trial of Ad26.COV2.S vaccine versus placebo. These receptors came from a person between 18 and 59 years old who received the Ad26.COV2.S COVID-19 vaccine or a placebo. Both conserved end residues are trimmed from each CDR3.

TRBV7-2,TRBJ2-2,ASSLQGAPTGELF
TRBV19,TRBJ1-1,ASRGQGASTEAF
TRBV10-3,TRBJ2-7,ASEPGLNSYEQY
TRBV18,TRBJ1-2,ASSPGTVLEGYT
TRBV5-4,TRBJ2-7,ASSLGGGSSYEQY
TRBV27,TRBJ2-7,ASSLSGSYEQY
TRBV18,TRBJ2-5,ASSPLLVRGDETQY
TRBV19,TRBJ1-5,ASRLGGNQPQH
TRBV7-8,TRBJ1-5,ASSQSRSHSNQPQH
TRBV28,TRBJ2-7,ASSRNSGTLSYEQY
TRBV28,TRBJ1-3,ASRPGQGRGNTIY
TRBV5-6,TRBJ1-4,ASSLGAGTVAVEKLF
TRBV4-3,TRBJ2-3,ASSQDGGEDTQY
TRBV5-1,TRBJ1-1,ASSVGGYTEAF
TRBV7-2,TRBJ1-5,ASSKDAPNQPQH
TRBV28,TRBJ1-1,ASSSGTFMNTEAF
TRBV19,TRBJ2-2,ASSPDFWTGELF
TRBV19,TRBJ2-5,ASSMHPSGTETQY
TRBV5-8,TRBJ2-3,ASTFYADTQY
TRBV4-1,TRBJ2-5,ASSQGSEETQY
TRBV27,TRBJ1-3,ARDDTGGSIPSSGNTIY
TRBV10-1,TRBJ2-1,ASTPPGGFNGKSSYNEQF
TRBV9,TRBJ2-5,ASSGLGTNQETQY
TRBV28,TRBJ2-5,ASSTTGGAEETQY
TRBV19,TRBJ1-5,ASSIDGPYSNQPQH
TRBV20-1,TRBJ2-7,SARSGFEQY
TRBV21-1,TRBJ2-2,ASSNPWTSGRVDSTGELF
TRBV6-5,TRBJ1-2,ASSYDGTNYGYT
TRBV29-1,TRBJ2-3,SATGQGVRTDTQY